This T cell receptor (beta chain) appears in the sequencing data of a study of shared clonotypes between healthy human individuals. Study summary: Aged 18 to 49, the donors were a couple of women and three men.

About this clone: The antigen is undetermined.

Genomic DNA of each subset was evenly split across several immunoSEQ plates. Libraries were prepared by immunoSEQ multiplex PCR; TCRdb keeps only in-frame clonotypes and omits some of them. Of more than 2 million clones listed, around 93% are singletons. Findings and caveats of the study: Across subsets, estimated richness was generally greater for naive than for memory populations.

Naive CD8 cells lacked CD45RO and underwent positive selection for CCR7, leaving out terminally differentiated effector memory CD45RA+ cells. The study drew all its donors from Caucasian adults living in Nashville, Tennessee. The sequence came from a man younger than 35 in good health. Some clones in this sample may be carry-over from other donors' samples. Specimen: naive CD8+ T cells from PBMCs.

In DNA, the CDR3 is TGTGCCAGCAGCCACGGGAGAGGCAGTTCCTACGAGCAGTACTTC. This gives the protein CASSHGRGSSYEQYF. V usage is TRBV7-8 and J usage is TRBJ2-7; perhaps TRBD2 as D (6 bases). The germline CDR1 and CDR2 sequences are SGHVS and FQNEAQ. CDR3 length equals 15 residues. V shed 5 bases and J shed 1 base, with 15 bases lying between them.